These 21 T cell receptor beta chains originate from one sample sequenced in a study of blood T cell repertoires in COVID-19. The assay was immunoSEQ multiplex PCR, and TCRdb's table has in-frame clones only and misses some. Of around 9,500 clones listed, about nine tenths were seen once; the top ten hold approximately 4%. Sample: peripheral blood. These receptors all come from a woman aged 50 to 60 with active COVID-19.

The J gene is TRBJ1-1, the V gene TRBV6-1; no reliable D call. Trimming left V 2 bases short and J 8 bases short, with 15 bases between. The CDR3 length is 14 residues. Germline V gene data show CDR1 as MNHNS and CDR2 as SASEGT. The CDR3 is CASSEYTQFFEAFF. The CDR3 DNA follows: TGTGCCAGCAGTGAATACACACAGTTTTTCGAAGCTTTCTTT.

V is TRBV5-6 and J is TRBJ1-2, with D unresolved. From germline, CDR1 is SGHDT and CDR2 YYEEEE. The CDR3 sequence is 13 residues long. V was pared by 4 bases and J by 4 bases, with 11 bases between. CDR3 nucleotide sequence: TGTGCCAGCAGCCCCGTCCGGGGCTATGGCTACACCTTC. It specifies CASSPVRGYGYTF.

For the CDR3, the DNA is TGTGCCGCATGCAGGGGGCGAGAGACCCAGTACTTC. Encoded protein: CAACRGRETQYF. This chain joins TRBV28 and TRBJ2-5; TRBD1 agrees at 8 bases. After removal of 11 bases from V and 4 bases from J, the junction contained 6 bases not matched to a gene. Germline CDR1 and CDR2: MDHEN and SYDVKM. The CDR3 is 12 residues long.

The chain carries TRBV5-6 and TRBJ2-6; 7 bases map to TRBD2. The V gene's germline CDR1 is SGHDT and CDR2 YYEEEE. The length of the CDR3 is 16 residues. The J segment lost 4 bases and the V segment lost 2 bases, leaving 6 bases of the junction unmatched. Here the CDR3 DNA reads TGTGCCAGCAGCTTACCCAGCGGGGTCGGGGCCAACGTCCTGACTTTC. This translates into CASSLPSGVGANVLTF. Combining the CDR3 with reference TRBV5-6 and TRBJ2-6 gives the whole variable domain DAGVTQSPTHLIKTRGQQVTLRCSPKSGHDTVSWYQQALGQGPQFIFQYYEEEERQRGNFPDRFSGHQFPNYSSELNVNALLLGDSALYLCASSLPSGVGANVLTFGAGSRLTVL.

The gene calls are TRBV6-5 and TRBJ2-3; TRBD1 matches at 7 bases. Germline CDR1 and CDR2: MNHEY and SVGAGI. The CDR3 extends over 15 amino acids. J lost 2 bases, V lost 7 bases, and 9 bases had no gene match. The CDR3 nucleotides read TGTGCCAGCATTCGGGACAGAGGATACACAGATACGCAGTATTTT. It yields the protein CASIRDRGYTDTQYF.

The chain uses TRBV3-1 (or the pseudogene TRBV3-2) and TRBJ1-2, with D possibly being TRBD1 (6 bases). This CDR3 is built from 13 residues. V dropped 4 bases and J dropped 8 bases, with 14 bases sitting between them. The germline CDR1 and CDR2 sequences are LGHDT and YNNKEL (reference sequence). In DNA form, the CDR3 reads TGTGCCAGCAGCCTAGATCGGACAGCCGGCTACACCTTC. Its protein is CASSLDRTAGYTF.

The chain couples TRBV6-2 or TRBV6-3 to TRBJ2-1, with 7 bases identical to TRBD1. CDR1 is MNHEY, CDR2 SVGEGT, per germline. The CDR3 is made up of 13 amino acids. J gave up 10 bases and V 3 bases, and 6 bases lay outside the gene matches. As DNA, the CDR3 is TGTGCCAGCAGTTATCAGGGGGTGGGGGAGCAGTTCTTC. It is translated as CASSYQGVGEQFF.

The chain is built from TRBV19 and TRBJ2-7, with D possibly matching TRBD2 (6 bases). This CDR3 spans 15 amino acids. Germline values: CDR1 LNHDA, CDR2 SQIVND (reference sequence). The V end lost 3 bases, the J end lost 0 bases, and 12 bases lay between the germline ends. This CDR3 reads CASSIAEGSSYEQYF. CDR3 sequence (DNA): TGTGCCAGTAGTATCGCGGAGGGGAGCTCCTACGAGCAGTACTTC.

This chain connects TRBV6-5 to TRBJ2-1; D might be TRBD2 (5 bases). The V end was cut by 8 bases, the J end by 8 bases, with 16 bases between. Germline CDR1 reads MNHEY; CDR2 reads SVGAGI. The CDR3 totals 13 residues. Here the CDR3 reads CASADWGTDEQFF. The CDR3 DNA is TGTGCCAGCGCGGACTGGGGAACGGATGAGCAGTTCTTC.

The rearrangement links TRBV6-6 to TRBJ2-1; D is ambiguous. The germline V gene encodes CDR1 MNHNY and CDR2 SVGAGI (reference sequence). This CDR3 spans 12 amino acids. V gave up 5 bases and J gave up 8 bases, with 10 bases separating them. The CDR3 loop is CASSPLLYEQFF. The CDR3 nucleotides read TGTGCCAGCAGTCCCCTTTTATATGAGCAGTTCTTC.

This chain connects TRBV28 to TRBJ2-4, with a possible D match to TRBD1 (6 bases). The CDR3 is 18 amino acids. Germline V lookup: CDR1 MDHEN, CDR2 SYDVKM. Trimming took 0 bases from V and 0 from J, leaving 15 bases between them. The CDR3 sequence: CASSLWAGRGRAKNIQYF. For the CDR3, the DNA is TGTGCCAGCAGTTTATGGGCGGGCAGGGGAAGAGCCAAAAACATTCAGTACTTC.

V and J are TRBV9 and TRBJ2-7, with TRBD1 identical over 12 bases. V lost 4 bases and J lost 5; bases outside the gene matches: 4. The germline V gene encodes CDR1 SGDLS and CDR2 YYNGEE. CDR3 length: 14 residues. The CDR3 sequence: CASSKGQGAHEQYF. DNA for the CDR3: TGTGCCAGCAGCAAGGGACAGGGGGCCCACGAGCAGTACTTC. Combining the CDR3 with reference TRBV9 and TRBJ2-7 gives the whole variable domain DSGVTQTPKHLITATGQRVTLRCSPRSGDLSVYWYQQSLDQGLQFLIQYYNGEERAKGNILERFSAQQFPDLHSELNLSSLELGDSALYFCASSKGQGAHEQYFGPGTRLTVT.

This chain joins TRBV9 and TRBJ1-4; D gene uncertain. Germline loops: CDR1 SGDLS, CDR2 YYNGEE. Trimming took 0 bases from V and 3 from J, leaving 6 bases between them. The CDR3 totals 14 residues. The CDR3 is CASSVAQANEKLFF. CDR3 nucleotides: TGTGCCAGCAGCGTAGCGCAGGCTAATGAAAAACTGTTTTTT.

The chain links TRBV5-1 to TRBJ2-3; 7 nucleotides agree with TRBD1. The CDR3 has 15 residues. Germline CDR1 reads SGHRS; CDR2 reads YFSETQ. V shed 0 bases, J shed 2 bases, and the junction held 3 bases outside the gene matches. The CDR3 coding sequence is TGCGCCAGCAGCTTGGCGGACAGGAACACAGATACGCAGTATTTT. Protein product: CASSLADRNTDTQYF.

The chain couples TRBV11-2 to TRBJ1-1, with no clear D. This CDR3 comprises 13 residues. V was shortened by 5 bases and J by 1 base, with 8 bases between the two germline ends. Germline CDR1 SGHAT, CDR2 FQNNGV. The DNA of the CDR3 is TGTGCCAGCAGCCCCCCATCGAACACTGAAGCTTTCTTT. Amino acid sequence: CASSPPSNTEAFF. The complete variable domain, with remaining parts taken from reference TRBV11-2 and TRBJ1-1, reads EAGVAQSPRYKIIEKRQSVAFWCNPISGHATLYWYQQILGQGPKLLIQFQNNGVVDDSQLPKDRFSAERLKGVDSTLKIQPAKLEDSAVYLCASSPPSNTEAFFGQGTRLTVV.

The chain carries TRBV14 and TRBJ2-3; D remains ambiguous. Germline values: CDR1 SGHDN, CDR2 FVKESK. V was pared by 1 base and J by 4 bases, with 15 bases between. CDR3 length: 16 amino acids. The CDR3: CASSQGSGRGPDTQYF. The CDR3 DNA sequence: TGTGCCAGCAGCCAAGGCTCGGGTCGAGGCCCAGATACGCAGTATTTT.

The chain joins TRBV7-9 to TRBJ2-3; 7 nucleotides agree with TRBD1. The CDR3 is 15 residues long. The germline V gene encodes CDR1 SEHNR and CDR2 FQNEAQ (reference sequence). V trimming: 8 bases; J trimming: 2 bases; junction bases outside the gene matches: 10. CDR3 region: CASVTRDSLTDTQYF. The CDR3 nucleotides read TGTGCCAGCGTAACCAGGGACAGCCTCACAGATACGCAGTATTTT.

The CDR3, as DNA: TGCGCCAGCAGTGAGTGGTTTAGCGGGACCAATGAGCAGTTCTTC. As protein: CASSEWFSGTNEQFF. The gene calls are TRBV10-2 and TRBJ2-1; the match to TRBD2 covers 8 bases. Germline V gives CDR1 WSHSY, CDR2 SAAADI. Trimming removed 1 base from V and 6 bases from J; junction bases left unmatched: 5. This CDR3 contains 15 residues.

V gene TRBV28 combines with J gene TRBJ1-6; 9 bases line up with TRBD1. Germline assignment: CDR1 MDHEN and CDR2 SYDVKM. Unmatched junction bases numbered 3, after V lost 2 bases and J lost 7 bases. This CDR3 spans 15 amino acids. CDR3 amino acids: CASSLMDRGNSPLHF. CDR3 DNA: TGTGCCAGCAGTTTAATGGACAGGGGAAATTCACCCCTCCACTTT.

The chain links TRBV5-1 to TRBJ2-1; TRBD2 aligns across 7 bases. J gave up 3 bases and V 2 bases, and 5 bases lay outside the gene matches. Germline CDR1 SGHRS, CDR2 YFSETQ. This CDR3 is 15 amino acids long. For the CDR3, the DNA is TGCGCCAGCAGCTTCGGGCTAGCGGACTACAATGAGCAGTTCTTC. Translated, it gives CASSFGLADYNEQFF.

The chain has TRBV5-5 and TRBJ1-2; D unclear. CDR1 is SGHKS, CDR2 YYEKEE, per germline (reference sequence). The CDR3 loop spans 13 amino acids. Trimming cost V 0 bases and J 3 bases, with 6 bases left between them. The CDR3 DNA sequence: TGTGCCAGCAGCTTGGCGAGGGACTATGGCTACACCTTC. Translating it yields CASSLARDYGYTF.